The 30 T cell receptor beta chains presented below share a single source sample, sequenced in a study of PD-1 blockade in mismatch repair-deficient tumors (dated 2017 in TCRdb). Libraries were prepared through the immunoSEQ multiplex PCR assay. This immuneACCESS table, as held by TCRdb, lists in-frame sequences with V and J called but not all clones. Of the missing ones, under half trace to an unresolved V gene in checked studies; the others have no known cause. The sample table holds 40,000 to 60,000 clones, of which 78% were seen once. The top ten hold 2.5% to 4% of the sample. The sample consisted of peripheral blood, taken 4 weeks after starting pembrolizumab. All receptors come from an adult with mismatch repair-deficient cancer.

This clone was seen a handful of times. V and J are TRBV11-1 and TRBJ2-1; TRBD2 aligns across 9 bases. V dropped 7 bases and J dropped 8; count of bases not matched to a gene: 15. Germline CDR1 is SGHAT and CDR2 is FQDESV (reference sequence). There are 16 residues in the CDR3. The CDR3 bases are TGTGCCAGCACCTTCGGCGGCGGGAGGGCCGGGGATGAGCAGTTCTTC. This translates into CASTFGGGRAGDEQFF.

In this sample, this clone turned up a few times. V and J are TRBV6-6 and TRBJ1-2, with TRBD1 as a possible D gene (5 bases). Germline lookup yields CDR1 MNHNY and CDR2 SVGAGI (reference sequence). CDR3 length equals 13 residues. Trimming took off 2 bases at V and 1 base at J, with 5 bases between the two ends. As DNA, the CDR3 is TGTGCCAGCAGTTACGACAGTAACTATGGCTACACCTTC. This sequence encodes CASSYDSNYGYTF.

The rearrangement uses TRBV6-6 and TRBJ2-1; the match to TRBD1 covers 9 bases. Germline values: CDR1 MNHNY, CDR2 SVGAGI (reference sequence). The CDR3 extends over 15 amino acids. Germline trimming cut 4 bases from V and 5 bases from J; bases unmatched to any gene: 6. The CDR3 nucleotides are TGTGCCAGCAGTTTTGGGACAGGGAGAAACAATGAGCAGTTCTTC. This encodes CASSFGTGRNNEQFF.

The sample holds a few counts of this clone. The chain uses TRBV20-1 and TRBJ2-7; D possibly corresponds to TRBD2 (6 bases). This CDR3 comprises 11 residues. V lost 3 bases, J lost 6 bases, and 9 bases lay in between. Germline V gene sequence: CDR1 DFQATT, CDR2 SNEGSKA (reference sequence). CDR3 loop: CSASGGAEQYF. The CDR3 DNA is TGCAGTGCTAGTGGAGGGGCCGAGCAGTACTTC.

The chain is built from TRBV30 and TRBJ1-3; 9 positions match TRBD1. This CDR3 comprises 17 residues. Germline-derived CDR1 and CDR2 are GTSNPN and SVGIG (reference sequence). Unmatched junction bases numbered 14, after V lost 4 bases and J lost 4 bases. Here the CDR3 reads CAWTAPPGQGKGNTIYF. Written as DNA, the CDR3 is TGTGCCTGGACCGCCCCTCCGGGACAGGGAAAGGGAAACACCATATATTTT.

This clone was counted only a few times. The chain is built from TRBV5-5 and TRBJ2-4; 8 bases align to TRBD2. The CDR3 length is 15 residues. With 8 bases clipped from V and 3 bases from J, the junction kept 10 bases outside the gene matches. CDR1 SGHKS and CDR2 YYEKEE come from the germline V gene (reference sequence). CDR3 DNA: TGTGCCAGTTCAGCTCTAGCGGGTTTCAAAAACATTCAGTACTTC. Its translation is CASSALAGFKNIQYF.

V is TRBV7-9 and J is TRBJ1-2; maybe TRBD1 (6 bases). The CDR3 sequence is 15 residues long. V lost 5 bases to trimming and J lost 1 base, with 14 bases between them. Germline-derived CDR1 and CDR2 are SEHNR and FQNEAQ (reference sequence). The CDR3 DNA reads as TGTGCCAGCAGCATAGAGGGACAATTTAACTATGGCTACACCTTC. It is translated as CASSIEGQFNYGYTF.

The V and J genes are TRBV19 and TRBJ1-2, with D perhaps matching TRBD1 (6 bases). The CDR3 sequence is 14 residues long. Trimming shortened V by 4 bases and J by 3 bases, and 12 bases separated the two germline ends. Per the germline V gene, CDR1 is LNHDA and CDR2 is SQIVND (reference sequence). CDR3 sequence (DNA): TGTGCCAGTAGTACGGCAGGGGCGGACTATGGCTACACCTTC. The encoded protein is CASSTAGADYGYTF.

The chain couples TRBV7-8 to TRBJ2-3; D gene unclear. In germline, CDR1 is SGHVS, CDR2 FQNEAQ. This CDR3 region has 16 residues. Trimming took 8 bases from V and 4 from J, leaving 22 bases between them. CDR3: CASRTKGAERADTQYF. The DNA of the CDR3 is TGTGCCAGCCGGACCAAGGGTGCCGAAAGAGCAGATACGCAGTATTTT.

J is TRBJ1-1 and V is TRBV7-3, with D perhaps TRBD1 (5 bases). Germline V lookup: CDR1 SGHTA, CDR2 FQGTGA. The germline V and J ends were trimmed by 5 bases and 4 bases, with 14 bases remaining between them. The CDR3 is 14 amino acids. The DNA of the CDR3 is TGTGCCAGCAGCCTCATGGGGCCGGGCACTGAAGCTTTCTTT. This translates into CASSLMGPGTEAFF.

A single count supports this clone. The chain recombines TRBV28 with TRBJ1-5; 8 bases are a match to TRBD1. Trimming took 6 bases from V and 2 from J; bases not matched to a gene: 6. This CDR3 is built from 15 residues. Germline V CDR1 and CDR2: MDHEN, SYDVKM. CDR3 nucleotide sequence: TGTGCCAGCAGCCGCGACAGGGGAGGCAATCAGCCCCAGCATTTT. Amino acid sequence: CASSRDRGGNQPQHF.

V usage is TRBV19 and J usage is TRBJ1-2, with D tentatively TRBD1 (6 bases). CDR1 LNHDA and CDR2 SQIVND come from the germline V gene (reference sequence). V was clipped by 5 bases and J by 2 bases, with 12 bases between them. This CDR3 comprises 14 residues. CDR3 nucleotides: TGTGCCAGTAGTGCAGCCGGACAGAACTATGGCTACACCTTC. Protein: CASSAAGQNYGYTF.

The genes are TRBV15 and TRBJ1-1; D is possibly TRBD1 (6 bases). Germline CDR1 is LNHNV and CDR2 is YYDKDF (reference sequence). Trimming removed 0 bases at V and 5 bases at J, with 16 bases between. The CDR3 sequence is 16 residues long. The CDR3 protein is CATSRDRVRGGTEAFF. CDR3 sequence (DNA): TGTGCCACCAGCAGAGATCGTGTGAGGGGGGGGACTGAAGCTTTCTTT.

The chain uses TRBV4-3 and TRBJ2-5; 14 positions agree with TRBD2. Looked up from germline, CDR1 is LGHNA and CDR2 is YSLEER. CDR3 length equals 16 residues. V trimming: 3 bases; J trimming: 4 bases; junction bases outside the gene matches: 4. CDR3 loop: CASSQGLAGAGETQYF. The CDR3 region has the DNA TGCGCCAGCAGCCAGGGACTAGCGGGAGCTGGAGAGACCCAGTACTTC.

The chain carries TRBV19 and TRBJ1-1; TRBD1 might be the D (5 bases). The CDR3 has 14 residues. The germline CDR1 and CDR2 sequences are LNHDA and SQIVND (reference sequence). The V end was cut by 3 bases, the J end by 6 bases, with 14 bases between. CDR3 bases: TGTGCCAGTAGTATGGGGACCGTAGGCCCTGAAGCTTTCTTT. Protein sequence: CASSMGTVGPEAFF.

CDR3 protein: CASSLEGTDYEQYF. The CDR3 region has the DNA TGTGCCAGCAGCTTAGAGGGGACAGACTACGAGCAGTACTTC. The chain joins TRBV7-8 to TRBJ2-7; 7 bases are a match to TRBD1. Germline values: CDR1 SGHVS, CDR2 FQNEAQ. Trimming removed 1 base from V and 3 bases from J; junction bases left unmatched: 3. This CDR3 region has 14 residues.

The rearrangement joins TRBV19 to TRBJ1-5; the D is unclear. Trimming shortened V by 5 bases and J by 2 bases, and 19 bases separated the two germline ends. From germline, CDR1 is LNHDA and CDR2 SQIVND (reference sequence). The CDR3 covers 17 residues. DNA for the CDR3: TGTGCCAGTAGTCGGCGGGCAAAGGTTGGACGCAATCAGCCCCAGCATTTT. Translation gives CASSRRAKVGRNQPQHF.

The chain carries TRBV9 and TRBJ2-7; TRBD1 aligns across 8 bases. There are 18 residues in the CDR3. Germline values: CDR1 SGDLS, CDR2 YYNGEE. V lost 0 bases and J lost 3; bases outside the gene matches: 14. In nucleotides, the CDR3 is TGTGCCAGCAGCGTAGGGACAGGGAAAGACGGGGCTTACTACGAGCAGTACTTC. Amino acid sequence: CASSVGTGKDGAYYEQYF.

The V and J genes are TRBV7-2 and TRBJ1-5; possibly TRBD1 for D (5 bases). Looked up from germline, CDR1 is SGHTA and CDR2 is FQGNSA. This CDR3 has 15 residues. V was clipped by 5 bases and J by 0 bases, with 11 bases between them. The CDR3 bases are TGTGCCAGCAGCCTGACAGCCAGTAGCAATCAGCCCCAGCATTTT. This translates into CASSLTASSNQPQHF.

The gene calls are TRBV9 and TRBJ2-6; D is perhaps TRBD1 (5 bases). The CDR3 runs to 16 residues. V shed 0 bases and J shed 0 bases, with 7 bases lying between them. Germline assignment: CDR1 SGDLS and CDR2 YYNGEE. CDR3 protein: CASSVEGFSGANVLTF. CDR3 nucleotide sequence: TGTGCCAGCAGCGTAGAGGGGTTCTCTGGGGCCAACGTCCTGACTTTC.

This clone showed up just once. The V and J genes are TRBV19 and TRBJ2-1; D may be TRBD1 (5 bases). Trimming removed 4 bases from V and 10 bases from J, with 8 bases in between. The CDR3 has 11 residues. Germline assignment: CDR1 LNHDA and CDR2 SQIVND (reference sequence). The CDR3 sequence is CASSKGLEQFF. The CDR3 DNA sequence: TGTGCCAGTAGTAAGGGGTTGGAGCAGTTCTTC.

This chain joins TRBV14 and TRBJ2-7, with D maybe TRBD1 (6 bases). V was clipped by 4 bases and J by 7 bases, with 11 bases between them. CDR3 length equals 12 residues. The V gene's germline CDR1 is SGHDN and CDR2 FVKESK. The chain's CDR3 is CASSLQRGEQYF. In DNA form, the CDR3 reads TGTGCCAGCAGCCTACAAAGGGGGGAGCAGTACTTC. Drawing the rest from reference TRBV14 and TRBJ2-7, the complete variable domain is EAGVTQFPSHSVIEKGQTVTLRCDPISGHDNLYWYRRVMGKEIKFLLHFVKESKQDESGMPNNRFLAERTGGTYSTLKVQPAELEDSGVYFCASSLQRGEQYFGPGTRLTVT.

The chain joins TRBV7-9 to TRBJ1-2; the match to TRBD1 covers 7 bases. The CDR3 extends over 16 amino acids. After removal of 1 base from V and 4 bases from J, the junction contained 9 bases not matched to a gene. CDR1 and CDR2 (germline): SEHNR, FQNEAQ (reference sequence). The CDR3 reads CASSLGDRLSIYGYTF. The CDR3 bases are TGTGCCAGCAGCTTAGGGGACAGACTCTCAATCTATGGCTACACCTTC.

The rearrangement links TRBV28 to TRBJ2-7, with a possible D match to TRBD2 (6 bases). V lost 8 bases, J lost 2 bases, and 22 bases lay in between. The CDR3 spans 16 residues. Germline V CDR1 and CDR2: MDHEN, SYDVKM. The CDR3 DNA reads as TGTGCCAGCCGCCCCCCGGGAGCTGGAGGCGCCTACGAGCAGTACTTC. Its protein product is CASRPPGAGGAYEQYF.

This sequence joins TRBV2 and TRBJ2-7; D is tentatively TRBD1 or TRBD2 (5 bases each). The CDR3 is 12 residues long. V dropped 6 bases and J dropped 3 bases, with 9 bases sitting between them. Germline-derived CDR1 and CDR2 are SNHLY and FYNNEI. This CDR3 is CASRQEVYEQYF. The CDR3 DNA sequence: TGTGCCAGCAGACAGGAGGTCTACGAGCAGTACTTC. Full variable domain (missing parts from reference TRBV2 and TRBJ2-7): EPEVTQTPSHQVTQMGQEVILRCVPISNHLYFYWYRQILGQKVEFLVSFYNNEISEKSEIFDDQFSVERPDGSNFTLKIRSTKLEDSAMYFCASRQEVYEQYFGPGTRLTVT.

V is TRBV9 and J is TRBJ2-7; 7 nucleotides agree with TRBD1. The CDR3 is 15 amino acids. From germline, CDR1 is SGDLS and CDR2 YYNGEE. The ends lost 3 bases at V and 0 bases at J; junction bases unmatched: 6. CDR3 in amino acids: CASSGGQQSSYEQYF. As DNA, the CDR3 is TGTGCCAGCAGCGGGGGACAGCAGAGCTCCTACGAGCAGTACTTC.

J is TRBJ2-3 and V is TRBV14; D is ambiguous. Deletions cut 1 base from V and 5 bases from J, with 7 bases between. Germline-derived CDR1 and CDR2 are SGHDN and FVKESK. The CDR3 covers 13 residues. CDR3 sequence: CASSQALVDTQYF. The CDR3 DNA reads TGTGCCAGCAGCCAAGCGCTAGTAGATACGCAGTATTTT.

The chain is built from TRBV10-3 and TRBJ2-3; D gene unclear. V lost 3 bases to trimming and J lost 3 bases, with 10 bases between them. Germline values: CDR1 ENHRY, CDR2 SYGVKD. The CDR3 totals 14 residues. The CDR3 sequence: CAISEDLGTDTQYF. DNA of the CDR3: TGTGCCATCAGTGAAGACTTGGGGACAGATACGCAGTATTTT.

This sequence joins TRBV27 and TRBJ2-7; possibly TRBD2 for D (8 bases). Trimming removed 7 bases at V and 5 bases at J, with 18 bases between. Germline V CDR1 and CDR2: MNHEY, SMNVEV (reference sequence). The CDR3 totals 14 residues. The CDR3 coding sequence is TGTGCCAGCACCCCAGGGGGGCGGGGGGACGAGCAGTACTTC. Amino acid sequence: CASTPGGRGDEQYF.

This chain's CDR3 is CASSWTGEETQYF. The CDR3 region has the DNA TGTGCCAGCAGTTGGACAGGGGAAGAGACCCAGTACTTC. The rearrangement uses TRBV27 and TRBJ2-5; TRBD1 matches 9 bases. The CDR3 covers 13 residues. Per germline, CDR1 MNHEY and CDR2 SMNVEV (reference sequence). J gave up 3 bases and V 4 bases, and 0 bases lay outside the gene matches.